Here is one T cell receptor beta chain with its context. Germline CDR1 is MNHEY and CDR2 is SVGAGI. This CDR3 region has 15 residues. Trimming took 3 bases from V and 1 from J, leaving 10 bases between them. Original analysis: Quantification of nucleated cells was approximated via reference gene primer amplification. Data came from immunoSEQ multiplex PCR; TCRdb stores just in-frame clones and leaves some out. V, J and clone size reflect that table, while D and trimming were determined from the DNA. The data show around 230,000 clones, with roughly 87% seen just once and around 6.9% held by the top ten. These data originate in a study of blood T cell repertoires in COVID-19.

The clonotype was recovered from a man in his sixties who had recovered from COVID-19. Sequenced input: peripheral blood. J is TRBJ1-5 and V is TRBV6-5; the D is unclear. The CDR3 protein is CASSYRGGSNQPQHF. The CDR3 DNA sequence: TGTGCCAGCAGTTATCGAGGCGGGAGCAATCAGCCCCAGCATTTT.